Listed here is a single TCR beta chain. This receptor's antigen is unknown. Per-base quality was not reported, and no clone a single base away is much larger than it. This specimen comes from a study of regulatory T cells in long-lasting Graves disease (dated by TCRdb to the early 2020s). In terms of the full investigation: To count as having persistent Graves' disease, a patient had to have received antithyroid drug treatment for over 5 years with TSH receptor autoantibodies remaining persistently positive. Persistent Graves' disease patients were compared with newly diagnosed Graves' disease patients by peripheral blood TCR sequencing and RNA sequencing. The study was conducted in China and was registered as a clinical trial. A total of around 35 samples underwent TCR sequencing, from roughly 13 patients with persistent Graves' disease and 20 or so patients with newly diagnosed Graves' disease. Persistent Graves' disease patients in the clinical cohort had taken antithyroid drugs for around 11 years on average. Study-wide conclusions, independent of this receptor: The study examined only peripheral blood because the primary lesion, thyroid tissue, could not be accessed. Persistent patients shared more public clonotypes among themselves (around 3,000) than newly diagnosed patients did (approximately 970). Compared with newly diagnosed patients, persistent Graves' disease patients had lower TCR Shannon entropy and fewer highly expanded clones, which suggests clonal expansion. Sequencing and analysis were restricted to the TCR beta chain. The authors noted that the small sample size was a limitation that may lower accuracy. TRBV28, TRBJ1-2 and TRBJ2-5 were preferentially used in persistent disease, while TRBV20-1 and TRBJ2-1 were favored in newly diagnosed disease.

Library preparation was by multiplex PCR. The instrument given in TCRdb is Illumina HiSeq 4000. iRepertoire HTBI primers and Arm-PCR amplification of CDR3 regions were used to construct TCR beta libraries. Before sequencing, the PCR products went through gel purification. The original pipeline was this. A total of 60 to 80 TRBV and 14 TRBJ segments were identified across samples and were used for gene usage analysis of CDR3 amino acid clonotypes. COPE and FqMerger were used to merge filtered high-quality paired reads into contigs. Contigs were aligned with BLAST to IMGT TRBV, TRBD and TRBJ reference genes, and CDR3 was defined per IMGT. Clonotypes above 0.1% frequency were classified as highly expanded clones. Shannon entropy was used to measure repertoire diversity, and the Gini coefficient was used to measure V-J evenness. Public clonotypes were defined as clonotypes shared by more than one individual. TCRdb reworked the public reads: Q25 trimming with fastp, MiXCR clone assembly, productive beta chains retained. Rows with a matching CDR3 protein are joined into one entry that keeps the most common DNA and genes. The V and J calls and clone size are TCRdb's, not the authors'. Here the sample has 600,000 to 800,000 distinct CDR3 sequences; 30% occur a single time. 42% of the sample comes from the top ten.

The trim is 1 base for V and 8 bases for J, with a gap of 11 bases between the germline ends. Counted from cysteine to phenylalanine, this CDR3 has 13 amino acids. The CDR3 DNA has 39 bases and is translated from base 1. The time point label of this sample denotes: persistent/refractory GD, antithyroid drugs over 5 years with positive TRAb. For both TCR sequencing and RNA sequencing, RNA was extracted from PBMCs using TRIzol. Graves' disease was diagnosed according to American Thyroid Association guidelines. Patients were recruited from an endocrinology department in Xi'an, China. Each patient gave around 9 milliliters of peripheral blood, collected in an EDTA anticoagulant tube. Ficoll Paque Plus density gradient separation was used to isolate PBMCs, and no further T cell sorting was performed. An Agilent 2100 Bioanalyzer and agarose gel were used to check RNA quality, and a NanoDrop 2000 was used to measure RNA concentration.

The sequence derives from a female donor with Graves disease. Sample: peripheral blood mononuclear cells (PBMCs), taken when the disease was refractory, from a patient treated with antithyroid drugs. Rearrangement joined TRBV12-3 or TRBV12-4 to TRBJ1-2, with the identity of the D gene unclear. The CDR3 reads as follows: CASSLVSSWGYTF. The nucleotide sequence reads as follows: TGTGCCAGCAGTTTAGTGTCCAGCTGGGGCTACACCTTC.